Reported below is one T cell receptor beta chain. Across about two dozen US areas, participants ranged in age from about 18 to 90 years. Cohort assignment relied on participant-reported clinical history. The sample belongs to a study of blood T cell repertoires in COVID-19. From germline, CDR1 is SGHNT and CDR2 YYREEE (reference sequence). This CDR3 is 15 amino acids long. Trimming removed 0 bases from V and 1 base from J, with 10 bases in between. In the authors' workflow: Estimates of nucleated cell counts were drawn from the amplification of reference gene primers. TCRdb's copy holds only in-frame clones and misses some; the assay was immunoSEQ multiplex PCR. V and J calls and clone size are given by that table; D and trimming were obtained from the DNA. The data show about 140,000 clones, with 84% seen just once and approximately 3.6% held by the top ten.

The sequence derives from a woman between 45 and 60 years old with acute COVID-19. Sequencing was carried out using PBMCs or T cells enriched from blood (not recorded which). The chain carries TRBV5-4 and TRBJ1-1; D not certain. The CDR3 loop reads CASSLVDRGNTEAFF. The DNA for the CDR3 is TGTGCCAGCAGCTTGGTGGATCGGGGGAACACTGAAGCTTTCTTT.